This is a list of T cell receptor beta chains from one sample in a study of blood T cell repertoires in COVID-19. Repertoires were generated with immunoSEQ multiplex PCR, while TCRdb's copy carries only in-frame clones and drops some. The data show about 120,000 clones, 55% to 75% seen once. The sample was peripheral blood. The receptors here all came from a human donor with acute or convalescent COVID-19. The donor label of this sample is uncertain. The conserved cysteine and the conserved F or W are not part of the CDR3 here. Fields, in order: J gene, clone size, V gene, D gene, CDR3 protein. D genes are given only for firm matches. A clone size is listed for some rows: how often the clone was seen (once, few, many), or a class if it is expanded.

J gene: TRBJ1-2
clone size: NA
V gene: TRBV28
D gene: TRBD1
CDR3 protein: ASSRVPGQGSKGYT

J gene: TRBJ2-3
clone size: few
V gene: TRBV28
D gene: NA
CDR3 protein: ASSLSVGLSWDTQY

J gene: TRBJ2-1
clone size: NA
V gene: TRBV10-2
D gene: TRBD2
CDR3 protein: ASSDPGGSGGRGEQF

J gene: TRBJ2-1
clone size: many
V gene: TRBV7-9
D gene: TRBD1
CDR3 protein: ASSLEAGGRDEQF

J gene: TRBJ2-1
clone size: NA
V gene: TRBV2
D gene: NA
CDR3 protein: ASSEGAARF

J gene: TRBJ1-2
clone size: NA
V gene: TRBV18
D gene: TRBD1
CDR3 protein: ASSHLSFRDRLPGDYGYT

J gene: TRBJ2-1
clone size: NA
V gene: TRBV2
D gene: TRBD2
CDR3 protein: ASVAGNRYNEQF

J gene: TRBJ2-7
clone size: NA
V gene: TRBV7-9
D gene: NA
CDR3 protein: ASSLDYYEQY

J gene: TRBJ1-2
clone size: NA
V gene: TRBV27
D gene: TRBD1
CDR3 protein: ASSLGQGARGYT

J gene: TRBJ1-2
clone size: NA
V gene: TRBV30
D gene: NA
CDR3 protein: AWSVAGDGYT

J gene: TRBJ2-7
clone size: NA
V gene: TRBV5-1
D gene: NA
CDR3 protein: ASSPRWTDYEQY

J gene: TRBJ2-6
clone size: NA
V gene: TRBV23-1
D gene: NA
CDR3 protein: ASSQRGAGANVLT

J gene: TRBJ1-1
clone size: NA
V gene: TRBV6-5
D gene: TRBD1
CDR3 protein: ASSYTLQGGTEAF

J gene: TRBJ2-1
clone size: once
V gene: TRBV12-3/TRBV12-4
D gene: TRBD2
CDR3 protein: ASGGGAVEF

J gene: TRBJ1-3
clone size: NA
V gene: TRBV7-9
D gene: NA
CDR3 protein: ASSFAYTSGNTIY

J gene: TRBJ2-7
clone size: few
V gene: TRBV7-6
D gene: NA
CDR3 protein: ASSLEGVEQY

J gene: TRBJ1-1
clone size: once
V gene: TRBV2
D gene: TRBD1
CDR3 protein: ASSPGTGVEAF